This record concerns one T cell receptor (beta chain) sequence. Measured with immunoSEQ multiplex PCR; TCRdb has only the in-frame clones, and not every one. This sample has about 120,000 clones, with roughly 80% found just once. Trimming removed 0 bases at V and 0 bases at J, with 8 bases between. The CDR3 is 14 residues long. Germline assignment: CDR1 GTSNPN and CDR2 SVGIG (reference sequence). The sample belongs to a study of blood T cell repertoires in COVID-19. The clonotype was recovered from a young man with acute or convalescent COVID-19. This chain links TRBV30 with TRBJ1-2; D is uncertain. The material sequenced was peripheral blood. The CDR3 bases are TGTGCCTGGAGTGTGGTCTTAGCTAACTATGGCTACACCTTC. Its translation: CAWSVVLANYGYTF.